Following are 10 T cell receptor beta chains from one sample sequenced in a study of blood T cell repertoires in COVID-19. The method was immunoSEQ multiplex PCR; TCRdb's version includes in-frame clones alone and lacks a portion of them. The sample has around 330,000 clones; 89% are singletons. Sequencing was done on a sample of PBMCs or T cells enriched from blood (not recorded which). Every receptor here comes from a man aged 60-69 years who had recovered from COVID-19.

J is TRBJ2-1 and V is TRBV18, with 7 bases that match TRBD2. The germline V gene encodes CDR1 KGHSH and CDR2 LQKENI. This CDR3 spans 16 amino acids. Trimming removed 3 bases from V and 2 bases from J; junction bases left unmatched: 7. The CDR3 DNA follows: TGTGCCAGCTCACCTTTTTGGGAGGGCCCCTACAATGAGCAGTTCTTC. This gives the protein CASSPFWEGPYNEQFF. Based on the CDR3 plus reference TRBV18 and TRBJ2-1, the full variable domain is NAGVMQNPRHLVRRRGQEARLRCSPMKGHSHVYWYRQLPEEGLKFMVYLQKENIIDESGMPKERFSAEFPKEGPSILRIQQVVRGDSAAYFCASSPFWEGPYNEQFFGPGTRLTVL.

Of note for this clone: At one of its ends the junction is not consistent with the germline gene, which may arise from a read error. The chain links TRBV7-7 to TRBJ2-2, with 8 bases fitting TRBD2. The CDR3 runs to 15 residues. Germline loops: CDR1 SSHAT, CDR2 FNYEAQ (reference sequence). CDR3 DNA: TGTGCTAGCAGCTTAGCGCTGACTAGCGCCGGGGAGCTGTTTTTT. Translation gives CASSLALTSAGELFF.

The CDR3 nucleotides are TGTGCCAGCAGCTTACCGGGACAATCCTACGAGCAGTACTTC. It is translated as CASSLPGQSYEQYF. The chain recombines TRBV7-9 with TRBJ2-7; D might be TRBD1 (6 bases). Trimming took off 2 bases at V and 1 base at J, with 9 bases between the two ends. CDR3 size: 14 residues. Per germline, CDR1 SEHNR and CDR2 FQNEAQ (reference sequence).

The chain couples TRBV18 to TRBJ2-6; perhaps TRBD1 as D (6 bases). CDR3 length: 15 residues. Trimming took 3 bases from V and 4 from J, leaving 10 bases between them. Germline V gene lookup returns CDR1 KGHSH and CDR2 LQKENI. The CDR3 DNA is TGTGCCAGCTCACCGAACAGGGCCGGGGCCAACGTCCTGACTTTC. Translation gives CASSPNRAGANVLTF. Full variable domain (missing parts from reference TRBV18 and TRBJ2-6): NAGVMQNPRHLVRRRGQEARLRCSPMKGHSHVYWYRQLPEEGLKFMVYLQKENIIDESGMPKERFSAEFPKEGPSILRIQQVVRGDSAAYFCASSPNRAGANVLTFGAGSRLTVL.

This chain's CDR3 is CASSFHRDRGLQPQHF. The CDR3 coding sequence is TGTGCCAGCAGTTTCCACCGGGACAGGGGTTTACAGCCCCAGCATTTT. The chain carries TRBV28 and TRBJ1-5, with 10 positions matching TRBD1. This CDR3 comprises 16 residues. Trimming cost V 3 bases and J 7 bases; bases outside gene matches: 9. Germline CDR1 reads MDHEN; CDR2 reads SYDVKM.

This clone came up a few times. V usage is TRBV27 and J usage is TRBJ1-2, with D possibly TRBD1 on 5 matching bases. This CDR3 spans 14 amino acids. CDR1 MNHEY and CDR2 SMNVEV come from the germline V gene (reference sequence). Trimming took 3 bases from V and 2 from J, leaving 10 bases between them. CDR3 residues: CASSFPGRNYGYTF. The CDR3 DNA follows: TGTGCCAGCAGTTTCCCAGGGAGGAACTATGGCTACACCTTC.

The rearrangement joins TRBV9 to TRBJ2-7, with 8 nucleotides matching TRBD1. The germline CDR1 and CDR2 sequences are SGDLS and YYNGEE. Trimming took 3 bases from V and 3 from J; bases not matched to a gene: 11. CDR3 length: 16 residues. The CDR3 DNA sequence: TGTGCCAGCAGCGCTGAGACCGGGACAGGCCTCTACGAGCAGTACTTC. This sequence encodes CASSAETGTGLYEQYF.

This clone has only one observation. This sequence joins TRBV9 and TRBJ2-5, with 13 bases matching TRBD2. The ends lost 2 bases at V and 6 bases at J; junction bases unmatched: 4. Per germline, CDR1 SGDLS and CDR2 YYNGEE. CDR3 length: 15 amino acids. The CDR3 nucleotides are TGTGCCAGCAGCGTGGGACTAGCGGGAACCAAGACCCAGTACTTC. Protein: CASSVGLAGTKTQYF.

The rearrangement joins TRBV6-1 to TRBJ2-5, with 10 bases matching TRBD2. From germline, CDR1 is MNHNS and CDR2 SASEGT. V shed 1 base, J shed 5 bases, and the junction held 10 bases outside the gene matches. The CDR3 covers 17 residues. CDR3 in amino acids: CASSEGSASGSGETQYF. CDR3 bases: TGTGCCAGCAGTGAAGGATCGGCTAGCGGGAGTGGGGAGACCCAGTACTTC.

CDR3: CASSGGQGFYEQYF. CDR3 DNA: TGTGCCAGCAGCGGGGGACAGGGTTTCTACGAGCAGTACTTC. The V gene is TRBV7-9, the J gene TRBJ2-7; TRBD1 aligns across 9 bases. The CDR3 totals 14 residues. Germline CDR1 reads SEHNR; CDR2 reads FQNEAQ (reference sequence). Trimming took 5 bases from V and 3 from J; bases not matched to a gene: 5.